The 29 T cell receptor beta chains below were found in one sample sequenced in a study of cytomegalovirus exposure and HLA in healthy donors. Amplification used 60 Vbeta primers and 13 Jbeta primers. Libraries were prepared by immunoSEQ multiplex PCR; TCRdb keeps only in-frame clonotypes and omits some of them. Of 200,000 to 250,000 clones in the sample, around 80% were seen once. The sequenced sample consisted of PBMCs. The receptors here all came from a male donor in good health and CMV-seronegative.

This clone appeared a single time. The chain employs TRBV2 and TRBJ1-4; D gene ambiguous. Germline-derived CDR1 and CDR2 are SNHLY and FYNNEI. This CDR3 has 13 amino acids. Trimming pared 3 bases from V and 4 bases from J, leaving 6 bases between. The CDR3 loop is CASSDGRNEKLFF. The CDR3 nucleotides read TGTGCCAGCAGTGATGGGCGTAATGAAAAACTGTTTTTT.

This clone showed up just a few times. The rearrangement links TRBV6-5 to TRBJ1-1, with TRBD1 identical over 11 bases. The junction had 3 bases not matched to a gene; V was cut back by 6 bases and J by 0 bases. The CDR3 spans 15 residues. The germline CDR1 and CDR2 sequences are MNHEY and SVGAGI. The DNA of the CDR3 is TGTGCCAGCAGATCGGGACAGGGGGTGAACACTGAAGCTTTCTTT. This gives the protein CASRSGQGVNTEAFF.

This sequence joins TRBV7-9 and TRBJ2-7; D may be TRBD1 (5 bases). Germline CDR1 SEHNR, CDR2 FQNEAQ (reference sequence). This CDR3 is 12 amino acids long. CDR3: CPGHRLTYEQYF. DNA for the CDR3: TGTCCCGGACACCGACTCACCTACGAGCAGTACTTC.

The CDR3 nucleotides are TGTGCCAGCAGTCGAATGCGGGATCACCAAGAGACCCAGTACTTC. It encodes CASSRMRDHQETQYF. The chain joins TRBV7-2 to TRBJ2-5; perhaps TRBD2 as D (6 bases). The CDR3 covers 15 residues. Germline V gene data show CDR1 as SGHTA and CDR2 as FQGNSA. Trimming left V 6 bases short and J 0 bases short, with 14 bases between.

The chain carries TRBV7-8 and TRBJ2-1; TRBD1 agrees at 8 bases. Unmatched junction bases numbered 5, after V lost 5 bases and J lost 2 bases. The germline gives CDR1 SGHVS, CDR2 FQNEAQ. The CDR3 extends over 15 amino acids. The CDR3 here is CASSRPGQAYNEQFF. The DNA for the CDR3 is TGTGCCAGCAGCCGGCCGGGACAGGCCTACAATGAGCAGTTCTTC.

The rearrangement joins TRBV30 to TRBJ1-2; 7 nucleotides agree with TRBD1. Germline CDR1 GTSNPN, CDR2 SVGIG (reference sequence). J gave up 8 bases and V 4 bases, and 10 bases lay outside the gene matches. This CDR3 comprises 13 residues. The CDR3 here is CAWIATGAGGYTF. The CDR3 coding sequence is TGTGCCTGGATCGCTACAGGGGCAGGAGGCTACACCTTC.

V is TRBV11-2 and J is TRBJ1-2, with a tentative D call TRBD1 (5 bases). Germline loops: CDR1 SGHAT, CDR2 FQNNGV. Trimming pared 5 bases from V and 7 bases from J, leaving 17 bases between. The CDR3 sequence is 14 residues long. The CDR3 DNA follows: TGTGCCAGCAGCCCTACTTCCTCAGGGTCTGGCTACACCTTC. This gives the protein CASSPTSSGSGYTF.

This chain joins TRBV27 and TRBJ1-5; D is undetermined. Germline assignment: CDR1 MNHEY and CDR2 SMNVEV (reference sequence). V lost 2 bases and J 1 base, leaving 6 bases between the germline ends. There are 14 residues in the CDR3. The DNA of the CDR3 is TGTGCCAGCAGTTTAGTATTCAGCAATCAGCCCCAGCATTTT. Its protein is CASSLVFSNQPQHF.

The rearrangement links TRBV6-5 to TRBJ2-7, with D perhaps matching TRBD1 (5 bases). V lost 0 bases, J lost 0 bases, and 9 bases lay in between. In germline, CDR1 is MNHEY, CDR2 SVGAGI. The CDR3 is 15 residues long. CDR3 region: CASSYSAGYSYEQYF. Written as DNA, the CDR3 is TGTGCCAGCAGTTACTCAGCAGGGTACTCCTACGAGCAGTACTTC.

The V call is TRBV28, the J call TRBJ1-1, with D maybe TRBD1 (5 bases). Trimming shortened V by 5 bases and J by 0 bases, and 7 bases separated the two germline ends. CDR3 size: 13 residues. Germline V gives CDR1 MDHEN, CDR2 SYDVKM. The CDR3 loop reads CASSGHLNTEAFF. In DNA, the CDR3 is TGTGCCAGCAGTGGACATTTGAACACTGAAGCTTTCTTT.

CDR3 DNA: TGTGCCAGCAGTTTAGCGGGAGACACTGAAGCTTTCTTT. Protein sequence: CASSLAGDTEAFF. V is TRBV27 and J is TRBJ1-1; D remains ambiguous. Per germline, CDR1 MNHEY and CDR2 SMNVEV (reference sequence). V was cut by 2 bases and J by 3 bases, with 7 bases left in between. The CDR3 sequence is 13 residues long.

V gene TRBV7-9 combines with J gene TRBJ1-3; D not resolved. In germline, CDR1 is SEHNR, CDR2 FQNEAQ (reference sequence). The CDR3 has 12 residues. V lost 1 base and J lost 9, with 7 bases in between. The CDR3 loop reads CASSLDRSTIYF. The CDR3 DNA reads TGTGCCAGCAGCTTAGATAGGAGCACCATATATTTT.

V usage is TRBV10-3 and J usage is TRBJ2-7; TRBD1 agrees at 10 bases. Trimming removed 2 bases from V and 5 bases from J; junction bases left unmatched: 6. CDR1 and CDR2 (germline): ENHRY, SYGVKD. This CDR3 comprises 15 residues. CDR3 coding DNA: TGTGCCATCAGTGAGCCGGGACAGGGGATGGACGAGCAGTACTTC. Translation: CAISEPGQGMDEQYF.

This rearrangement joins TRBV28 to TRBJ2-3, with D tentatively TRBD2 (6 bases). V was cut by 2 bases and J by 3 bases, with 15 bases left in between. Germline-derived CDR1 and CDR2 are MDHEN and SYDVKM. The CDR3 runs 16 residues. The CDR3 nucleotides read TGTGCCAGCAGTTTACTCGGCGGGATAGGTACAGATACGCAGTATTTT. Translating it yields CASSLLGGIGTDTQYF.

The V call is TRBV7-3, the J call TRBJ2-3; 11 nucleotides align to TRBD2. CDR1 is SGHTA, CDR2 FQGTGA, per germline. Trimming removed 0 bases from V and 5 bases from J; junction bases left unmatched: 7. The CDR3 loop spans 17 amino acids. CDR3 sequence (DNA): TGTGCCAGCAGCTTAACACCTTTAGCGGGAGGGAGAGATACGCAGTATTTT. Its protein is CASSLTPLAGGRDTQYF.

The chain joins TRBV15 to TRBJ2-5; tentatively, D is TRBD2 (7 bases). The J call is uncertain, as TRBJ2-7 better fits the DNA end. The CDR3 is 14 residues long. Germline V gives CDR1 LNHNV, CDR2 YYDKDF (reference sequence). The CDR3 is CATSGRGHNYEQYF. The CDR3 nucleotides read TGTGCCACGAGTGGGAGGGGACATAACTACGAGCAGTACTTC.

V usage is TRBV6-1 and J usage is TRBJ1-1, with D perhaps TRBD1 (6 bases). V lost 7 bases to trimming and J lost 0 bases, with 15 bases between them. There are 15 residues in the CDR3. The germline gives CDR1 MNHNS, CDR2 SASEGT. The CDR3, as DNA: TGTGCCAGCAAACAACCGGGACACGTGAACACTGAAGCTTTCTTT. Its translation is CASKQPGHVNTEAFF.

The rearrangement joins TRBV6-5 to TRBJ2-7; weak D call: TRBD2 (6 bases). CDR1 and CDR2 from the germline V gene are MNHEY and SVGAGI. This CDR3 is built from 13 residues. The germline V and J ends were trimmed by 5 bases and 4 bases, with 12 bases remaining between them. CDR3 DNA: TGTGCCAGCAGTGTTTCCAGCGGGTACGAGCAGTACTTC. Protein: CASSVSSGYEQYF.

The genes are TRBV28 and TRBJ2-5; TRBD2 matches at 10 bases. V dropped 3 bases and J dropped 5; count of bases not matched to a gene: 3. CDR3 length equals 14 residues. CDR1 and CDR2 (germline): MDHEN, SYDVKM. In DNA, the CDR3 is TGTGCCAGCAGTTTGCTAGCGGGAGAGGAGACCCAGTACTTC. Translating gives CASSLLAGEETQYF.

The genes are TRBV18 and TRBJ1-5; D is unresolved. This CDR3 is 15 amino acids long. The V end lost 3 bases, the J end lost 2 bases, and 11 bases lay between the germline ends. CDR1 and CDR2 (germline): KGHSH, LQKENI. The CDR3 DNA sequence: TGTGCCAGCTCACCGCGTGGTTTCGGCAATCAGCCCCAGCATTTT. Protein sequence: CASSPRGFGNQPQHF.

About this clone: This sample also contains other DNA sequences that code for the same CDR3. The chain combines TRBV27 with TRBJ2-7, with a possible D match to TRBD1 (6 bases). Germline V gene lookup returns CDR1 MNHEY and CDR2 SMNVEV (reference sequence). V was trimmed by 2 bases and J by 1 base, leaving 6 bases between them. This CDR3 region has 13 residues. CDR3 region: CASSLQGSYEQYF. In DNA form, the CDR3 reads TGTGCCAGCAGTTTACAGGGGTCCTACGAGCAGTACTTC.

This chain joins TRBV9 and TRBJ2-7; D is ambiguous. V shed 0 bases and J shed 4 bases, with 11 bases lying between them. Germline CDR1 and CDR2: SGDLS and YYNGEE. The CDR3 totals 14 residues. CDR3 DNA: TGTGCCAGCAGCGTAGCAGGATACAGTTACGAGCAGTACTTC. Translation gives CASSVAGYSYEQYF.

The chain joins TRBV6-1 to TRBJ2-3, with 8 positions matching TRBD1. Unmatched junction bases numbered 4, after V lost 3 bases and J lost 11 bases. Germline loops: CDR1 MNHNS, CDR2 SASEGT. This CDR3 is built from 12 residues. This CDR3 is CASSETGVEQYF. The CDR3 DNA reads as TGTGCCAGCAGTGAGACAGGGGTGGAGCAGTATTTT.

V is TRBV5-1 and J is TRBJ2-7; D might be TRBD2 (6 bases). V dropped 4 bases and J dropped 3 bases, with 14 bases sitting between them. CDR1 is SGHRS and CDR2 is YFSETQ in the germline V gene. CDR3 length equals 14 residues. CDR3 DNA sequence: TGCGCCAGCAGCACCGGGACTGTGGGCTACGAGCAGTACTTC. Translation: CASSTGTVGYEQYF.

V usage is TRBV6-1 and J usage is TRBJ2-5, with D possibly being TRBD1 (6 bases). This CDR3 spans 13 amino acids. Germline assignment: CDR1 MNHNS and CDR2 SASEGT. Trimming cost V 6 bases and J 5 bases, with 13 bases left between them. This CDR3 reads CASRSTGRETQYF. The DNA for the CDR3 is TGTGCCAGCAGGTCCACAGGGCGGGAGACCCAGTACTTC.

This clone was detected once. J is TRBJ2-1 and V is TRBV7-4, with 8 bases that match TRBD2. Trimming at V came to 4 bases and at J to 3 bases, leaving 17 bases not matched to a gene. This CDR3 is built from 19 residues. The germline V gene encodes CDR1 SGHVT and CDR2 SQSDAQ. The CDR3 protein is CASSCLHLSGRTYYNEQFF. In DNA form, the CDR3 reads TGTGCCAGCAGCTGTTTACACCTCAGCGGGAGAACATACTACAATGAGCAGTTCTTC.

The chain has TRBV5-6 and TRBJ2-7, with TRBD1 matching over 7 bases. There are 15 residues in the CDR3. V was pared by 4 bases and J by 1 base, with 8 bases of the junction left unmatched. Germline-derived CDR1 and CDR2 are SGHDT and YYEEEE. The CDR3 DNA reads TGTGCCAGCAGCCAAAGACAGGGTGTTTCCTACGAGCAGTACTTC. Translating it yields CASSQRQGVSYEQYF.

This clone has only one observation. The chain has TRBV5-1 and TRBJ2-2, with D maybe TRBD2 (6 bases). Between the trimmed V and J ends, which lost 3 bases and 2 bases, there was a span of 14 bases. The CDR3 consists of 16 residues. Germline CDR1 reads SGHRS; CDR2 reads YFSETQ. The CDR3 spells CASSSLRGTNTGELFF. In DNA, the CDR3 is TGCGCCAGCAGCTCCCTTCGCGGGACCAACACCGGGGAGCTGTTTTTT.

This clone was detected a few times. The J gene is TRBJ1-4, the V gene TRBV29-1; unclear D gene. V was cut by 5 bases and J by 7 bases, with 11 bases left in between. Looked up from germline, CDR1 is SQVTM and CDR2 is ANQGSEA. The CDR3 consists of 12 residues. The CDR3 sequence is CSVSVSSEKLFF. The CDR3, as DNA: TGCAGCGTTTCCGTCTCTTCTGAAAAACTGTTTTTT.